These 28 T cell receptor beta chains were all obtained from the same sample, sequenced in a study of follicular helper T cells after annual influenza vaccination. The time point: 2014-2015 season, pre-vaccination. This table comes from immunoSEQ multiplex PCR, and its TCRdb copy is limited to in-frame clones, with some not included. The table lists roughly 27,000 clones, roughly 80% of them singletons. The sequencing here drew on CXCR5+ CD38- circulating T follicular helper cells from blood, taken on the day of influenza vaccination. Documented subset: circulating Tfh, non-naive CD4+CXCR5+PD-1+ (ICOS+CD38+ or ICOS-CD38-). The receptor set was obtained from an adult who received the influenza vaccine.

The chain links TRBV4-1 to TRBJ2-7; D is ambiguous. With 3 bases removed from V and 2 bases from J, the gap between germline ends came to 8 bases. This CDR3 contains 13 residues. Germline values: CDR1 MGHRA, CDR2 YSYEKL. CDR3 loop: CASSQGQPYEQYF. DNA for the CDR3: TGCGCCAGCAGCCAGGGCCAACCCTACGAGCAGTACTTC.

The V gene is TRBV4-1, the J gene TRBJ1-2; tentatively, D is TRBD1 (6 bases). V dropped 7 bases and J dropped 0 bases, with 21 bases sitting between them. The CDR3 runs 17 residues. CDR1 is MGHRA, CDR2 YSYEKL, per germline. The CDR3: CASTRNYRTDTNYGYTF. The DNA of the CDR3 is TGCGCCAGCACCCGAAACTATAGGACAGATACTAACTATGGCTACACCTTC.

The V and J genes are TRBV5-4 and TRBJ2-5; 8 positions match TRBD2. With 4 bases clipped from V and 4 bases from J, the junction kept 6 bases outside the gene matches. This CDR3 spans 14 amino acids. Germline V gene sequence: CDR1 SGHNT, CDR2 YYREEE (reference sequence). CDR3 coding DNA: TGTGCCAGCAGCCCCGCGGGGGGAGTAGAGACCCAGTACTTC. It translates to CASSPAGGVETQYF.

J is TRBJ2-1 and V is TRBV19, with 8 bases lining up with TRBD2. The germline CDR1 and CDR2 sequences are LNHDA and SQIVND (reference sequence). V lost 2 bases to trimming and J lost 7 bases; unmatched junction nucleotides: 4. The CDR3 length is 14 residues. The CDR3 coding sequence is TGTGCCAGTAGTATACCCGGGGGGGGTAATGAGCAGTTCTTC. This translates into CASSIPGGGNEQFF.

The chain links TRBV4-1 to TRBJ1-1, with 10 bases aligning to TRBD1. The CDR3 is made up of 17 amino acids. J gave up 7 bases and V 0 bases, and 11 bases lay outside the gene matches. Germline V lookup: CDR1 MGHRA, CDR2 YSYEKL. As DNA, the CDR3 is TGCGCCAGCAGCCAAGATAAGATGAGACAGGGGGCAGATGAAGCTTTCTTT. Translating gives CASSQDKMRQGADEAFF.

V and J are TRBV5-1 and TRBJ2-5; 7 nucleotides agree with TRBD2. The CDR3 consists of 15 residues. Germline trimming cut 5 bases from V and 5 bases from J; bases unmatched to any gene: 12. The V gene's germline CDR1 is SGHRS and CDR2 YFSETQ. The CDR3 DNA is TGCGCCAGCAGAGGAAGGGGAGGGTCGGGGGAGACCCAGTACTTC. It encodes CASRGRGGSGETQYF.

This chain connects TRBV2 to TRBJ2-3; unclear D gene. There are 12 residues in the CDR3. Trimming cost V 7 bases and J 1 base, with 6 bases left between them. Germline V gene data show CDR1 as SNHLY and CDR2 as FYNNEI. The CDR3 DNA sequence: TGTGCCAGCAATTATGGCACAGATACGCAGTATTTT. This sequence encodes CASNYGTDTQYF. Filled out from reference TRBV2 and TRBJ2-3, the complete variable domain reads EPEVTQTPSHQVTQMGQEVILRCVPISNHLYFYWYRQILGQKVEFLVSFYNNEISEKSEIFDDQFSVERPDGSNFTLKIRSTKLEDSAMYFCASNYGTDTQYFGPGTRLTVL.

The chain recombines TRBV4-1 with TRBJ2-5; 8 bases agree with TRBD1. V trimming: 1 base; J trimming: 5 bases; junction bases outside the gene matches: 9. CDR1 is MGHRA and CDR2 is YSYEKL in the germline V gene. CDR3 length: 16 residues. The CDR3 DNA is TGCGCCAGCAGCCAAGGAGGGCAGGGGGCCGGGGAGACCCAGTACTTC. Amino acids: CASSQGGQGAGETQYF.

CDR3 region: CASSISQGKGQPQHF. The CDR3 DNA sequence: TGTGCCAGTAGTATCAGTCAGGGCAAGGGACAGCCCCAGCATTTT. The chain has TRBV19 and TRBJ1-5, with D possibly being TRBD1 (5 bases). Germline V gene data show CDR1 as LNHDA and CDR2 as SQIVND (reference sequence). This CDR3 comprises 15 residues. V lost 3 bases and J 7 bases, leaving 16 bases between the germline ends.

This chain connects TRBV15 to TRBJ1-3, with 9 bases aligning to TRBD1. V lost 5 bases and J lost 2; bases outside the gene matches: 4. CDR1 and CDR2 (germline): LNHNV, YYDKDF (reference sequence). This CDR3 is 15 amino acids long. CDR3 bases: TGTGCCACCAGCCCTTGGGACAGGGCTGGAAACACCATATATTTT. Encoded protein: CATSPWDRAGNTIYF.

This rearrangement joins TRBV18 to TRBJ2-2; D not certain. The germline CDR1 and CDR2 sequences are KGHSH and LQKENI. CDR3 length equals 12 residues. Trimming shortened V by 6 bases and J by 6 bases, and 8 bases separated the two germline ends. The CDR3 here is CASSQMAGELFF. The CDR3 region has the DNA TGTGCCAGCTCGCAGATGGCCGGGGAGCTGTTTTTT.

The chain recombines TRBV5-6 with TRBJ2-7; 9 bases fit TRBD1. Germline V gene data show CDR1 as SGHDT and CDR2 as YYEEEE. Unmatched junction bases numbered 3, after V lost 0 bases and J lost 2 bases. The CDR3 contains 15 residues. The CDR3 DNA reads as TGTGCCAGCAGCTTGGCGGGACAGGGTACCTACGAGCAGTACTTC. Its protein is CASSLAGQGTYEQYF.

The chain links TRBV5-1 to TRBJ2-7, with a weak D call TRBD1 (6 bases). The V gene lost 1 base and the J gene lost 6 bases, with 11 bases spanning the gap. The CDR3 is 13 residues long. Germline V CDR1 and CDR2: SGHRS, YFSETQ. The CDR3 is CASSLTGLGEQYF. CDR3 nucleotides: TGCGCCAGCAGCTTGACAGGGTTGGGCGAGCAGTACTTC.

DNA of the CDR3: TGTGCCAGCAGCTTAGGTCCGGGGGGCAACTATGGCTACACCTTC. As protein: CASSLGPGGNYGYTF. This sequence joins TRBV7-2 and TRBJ1-2; possibly TRBD1 for D (6 bases). Germline values: CDR1 SGHTA, CDR2 FQGNSA. The CDR3 sequence is 15 residues long. V was trimmed by 1 base and J by 2 bases, leaving 11 bases between them.

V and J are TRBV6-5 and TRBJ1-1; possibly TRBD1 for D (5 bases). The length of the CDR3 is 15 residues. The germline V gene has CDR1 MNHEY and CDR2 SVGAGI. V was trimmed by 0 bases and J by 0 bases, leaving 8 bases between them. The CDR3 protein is CASSYSGAMNTEAFF. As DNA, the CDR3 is TGTGCCAGCAGTTACTCAGGGGCGATGAACACTGAAGCTTTCTTT.

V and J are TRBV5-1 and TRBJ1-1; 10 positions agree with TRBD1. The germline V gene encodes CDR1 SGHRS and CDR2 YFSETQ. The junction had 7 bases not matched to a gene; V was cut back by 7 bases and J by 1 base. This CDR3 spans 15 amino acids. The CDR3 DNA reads TGCGCCAGCGCGACAGGGGGCACCGAGAACACTGAAGCTTTCTTT. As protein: CASATGGTENTEAFF.

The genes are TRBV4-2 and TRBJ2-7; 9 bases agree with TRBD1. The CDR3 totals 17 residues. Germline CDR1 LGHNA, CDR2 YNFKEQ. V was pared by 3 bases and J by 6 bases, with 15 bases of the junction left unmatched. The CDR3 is CASSQPTTGTGTGEQYF. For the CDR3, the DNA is TGTGCCAGCAGCCAGCCCACAACCGGGACAGGGACTGGCGAGCAGTACTTC.

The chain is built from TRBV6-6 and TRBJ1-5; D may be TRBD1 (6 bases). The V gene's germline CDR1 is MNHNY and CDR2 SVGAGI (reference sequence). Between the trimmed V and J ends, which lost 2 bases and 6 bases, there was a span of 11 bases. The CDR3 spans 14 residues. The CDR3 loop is CASSYIQGSQPQHF. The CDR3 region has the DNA TGTGCCAGCAGTTACATACAGGGTAGTCAGCCCCAGCATTTT.

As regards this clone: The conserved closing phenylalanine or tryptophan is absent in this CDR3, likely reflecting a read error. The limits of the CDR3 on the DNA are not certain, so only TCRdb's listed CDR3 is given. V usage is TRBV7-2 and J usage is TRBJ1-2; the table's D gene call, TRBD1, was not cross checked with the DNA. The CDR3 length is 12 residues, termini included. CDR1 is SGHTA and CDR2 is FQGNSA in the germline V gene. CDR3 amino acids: CASSVYTGTIAL.

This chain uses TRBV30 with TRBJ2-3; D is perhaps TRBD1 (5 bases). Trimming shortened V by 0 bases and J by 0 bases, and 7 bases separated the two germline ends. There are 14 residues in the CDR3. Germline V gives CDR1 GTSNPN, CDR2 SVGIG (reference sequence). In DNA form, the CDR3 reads TGTGCCTGGAGTGTAGGGGCAAGCACAGATACGCAGTATTTT. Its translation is CAWSVGASTDTQYF.

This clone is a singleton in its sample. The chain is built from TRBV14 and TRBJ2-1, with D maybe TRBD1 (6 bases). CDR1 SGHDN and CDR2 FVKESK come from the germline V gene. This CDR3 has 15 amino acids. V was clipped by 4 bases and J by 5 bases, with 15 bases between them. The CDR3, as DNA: TGTGCCAGCAGCCCCCCCGGGACATACAACAATGAGCAGTTCTTC. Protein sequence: CASSPPGTYNNEQFF. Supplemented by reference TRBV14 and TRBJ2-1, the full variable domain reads EAGVTQFPSHSVIEKGQTVTLRCDPISGHDNLYWYRRVMGKEIKFLLHFVKESKQDESGMPNNRFLAERTGGTYSTLKVQPAELEDSGVYFCASSPPGTYNNEQFFGPGTRLTVL.

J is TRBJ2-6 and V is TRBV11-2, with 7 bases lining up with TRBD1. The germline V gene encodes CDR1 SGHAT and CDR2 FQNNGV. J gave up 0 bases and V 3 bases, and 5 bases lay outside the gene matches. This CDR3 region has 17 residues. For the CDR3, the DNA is TGTGCCAGCAGCTTGTGGACAGGAAGCTCTGGGGCCAACGTCCTGACTTTC. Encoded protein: CASSLWTGSSGANVLTF.

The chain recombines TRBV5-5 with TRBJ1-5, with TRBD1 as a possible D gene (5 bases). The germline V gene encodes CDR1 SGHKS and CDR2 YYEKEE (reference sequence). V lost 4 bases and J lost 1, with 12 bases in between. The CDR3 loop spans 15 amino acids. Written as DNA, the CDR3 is TGTGCCAGCAGCCTCCTTGGACAAAGCAATCAGCCCCAGCATTTT. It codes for CASSLLGQSNQPQHF.

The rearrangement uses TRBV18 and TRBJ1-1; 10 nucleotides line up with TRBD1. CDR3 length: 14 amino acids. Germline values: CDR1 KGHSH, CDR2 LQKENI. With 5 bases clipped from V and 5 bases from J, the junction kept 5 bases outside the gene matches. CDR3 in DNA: TGTGCCAGCTCAATAGGGACAGGGGAAACTGAAGCTTTCTTT. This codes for CASSIGTGETEAFF. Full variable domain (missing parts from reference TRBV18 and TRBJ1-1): NAGVMQNPRHLVRRRGQEARLRCSPMKGHSHVYWYRQLPEEGLKFMVYLQKENIIDESGMPKERFSAEFPKEGPSILRIQQVVRGDSAAYFCASSIGTGETEAFFGQGTRLTVV.

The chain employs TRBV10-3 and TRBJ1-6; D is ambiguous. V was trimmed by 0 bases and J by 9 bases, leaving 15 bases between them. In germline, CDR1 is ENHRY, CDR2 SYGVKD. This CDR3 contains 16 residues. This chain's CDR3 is CAISESTLVGSSPLHF. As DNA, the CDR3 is TGTGCCATCAGTGAGTCGACTTTGGTTGGGAGTTCACCCCTCCACTTT.

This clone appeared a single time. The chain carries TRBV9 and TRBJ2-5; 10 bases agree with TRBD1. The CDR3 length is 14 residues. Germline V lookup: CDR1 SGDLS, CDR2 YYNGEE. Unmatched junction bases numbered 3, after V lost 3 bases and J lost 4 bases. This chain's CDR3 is CASSERTGGETQYF. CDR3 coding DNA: TGTGCCAGCAGCGAGAGGACAGGGGGAGAGACCCAGTACTTC. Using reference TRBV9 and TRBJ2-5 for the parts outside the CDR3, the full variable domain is DSGVTQTPKHLITATGQRVTLRCSPRSGDLSVYWYQQSLDQGLQFLIQYYNGEERAKGNILERFSAQQFPDLHSELNLSSLELGDSALYFCASSERTGGETQYFGPGTRLLVL.

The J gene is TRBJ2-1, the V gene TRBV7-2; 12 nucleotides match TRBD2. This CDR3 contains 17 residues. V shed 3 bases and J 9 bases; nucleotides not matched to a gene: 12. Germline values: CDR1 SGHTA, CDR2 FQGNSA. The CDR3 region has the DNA TGTGCCAGCAGCTTTAGCGGGCTAGCGGGAGGGCCGGGTGAGCAGTTCTTC. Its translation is CASSFSGLAGGPGEQFF.

The CDR3 here is CASSQGVAGDRRAFF. The CDR3 nucleotides read TGTGCCAGCAGCCAAGGGGTGGCAGGGGACAGGCGGGCTTTCTTT. The chain links TRBV4-2 to TRBJ1-1; 8 bases align to TRBD1. The CDR3 is 15 residues long. Germline trimming cut 1 base from V and 11 bases from J; bases unmatched to any gene: 12. Germline values: CDR1 LGHNA, CDR2 YNFKEQ.